This T cell receptor beta chain appears in the sequencing data of a study of cytomegalovirus exposure and HLA in healthy donors. Study findings and constraints: Per published accounts, TCR beta sequences correctly predicted the HLA-A and HLA-B alleles of most subjects. In a later analysis, the majority of CMV-associated beta chains seemingly showed HLA restriction.

There are a few counts of this clone. Its antigen is not known. 13 Jbeta primers and 60 Vbeta primers were used for the PCR. Produced via immunoSEQ multiplex PCR; TCRdb's table is partial and in-frame only. Of approximately 150,000 clones in the sample, 70% to 85% were seen once. CDR1 and CDR2 from the germline V gene are SNHLY and FYNNEI. V lost 3 bases, J lost 6 bases, and 6 bases stayed unmatched. CDR3 length equals 15 residues. This sequence was found in a male donor in good health and CMV-seronegative. The chain recombines TRBV2 with TRBJ2-2, with 8 bases lining up with TRBD2. The specimen was PBMCs. Written as DNA, the CDR3 is TGTGCCAGCAGTGAGGGACTAGATCTAGCCGGGGAGCTGTTTTTT. Translating it yields CASSEGLDLAGELFF.